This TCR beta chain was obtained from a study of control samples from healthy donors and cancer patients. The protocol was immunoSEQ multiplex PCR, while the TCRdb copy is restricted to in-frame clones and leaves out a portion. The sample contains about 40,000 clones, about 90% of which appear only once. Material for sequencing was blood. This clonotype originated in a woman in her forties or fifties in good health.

CDR3 protein: CASSYGVGLNTEAFF. CDR3 nucleotides: TGTGCCAGCAGTTACGGGGTAGGCCTGAACACTGAAGCTTTCTTT. The chain has TRBV6-6 and TRBJ1-1; D is undetermined. Looked up from germline, CDR1 is MNHNY and CDR2 is SVGAGI (reference sequence). The CDR3 has 15 amino acids. The V gene lost 2 bases and the J gene lost 0 bases, with 10 bases spanning the gap.